Presented here are 2 T cell receptor beta chains from one specimen sequenced in a study of blood T cell repertoires in COVID-19. The protocol was immunoSEQ multiplex PCR, while the TCRdb copy is restricted to in-frame clones and leaves out a portion. The table records about 300,000 clones, roughly 91% of them present only once. Sequencing used peripheral blood. Every receptor here comes from a woman in her thirties with COVID-19, enrolled during active disease.

The DNA of the CDR3 is TGTGCCAGCAGCTTAGAACCCGGGGTAGAGACCCAGTACTTC. Residues: CASSLEPGVETQYF. This sequence joins TRBV7-2 and TRBJ2-5, with D perhaps TRBD2 (5 bases). CDR1 is SGHTA and CDR2 is FQGNSA in the germline V gene. This CDR3 spans 14 amino acids. Trimming stripped 1 base from V and 4 bases from J, with 10 bases between.

V is TRBV4-3 and J is TRBJ1-1, with 7 bases aligning to TRBD1. CDR1 LGHNA and CDR2 YSLEER come from the germline V gene. There are 15 residues in the CDR3. The ends lost 0 bases at V and 4 bases at J; junction bases unmatched: 5. In DNA form, the CDR3 reads TGCGCCAGCAGCCAAGATCGGGACAGTCGCACTGAAGCTTTCTTT. Encoded protein: CASSQDRDSRTEAFF.